These 29 T cell receptor beta chains came from one sample sequenced in a study of beta chain features in type 1 diabetes. Study-level points and caveats: All four CD4+ subsets of Type 1 diabetes patients contained TCRB CDR3s that were moderately but significantly shorter.

Expressed TCRB transcripts were sequenced, since all the RNA that had been isolated was reverse transcribed. Assay used: immunoSEQ multiplex PCR; TCRdb lists only in-frame clones, some missing. The sample lists hundreds of thousands of clones; approximately 10% were seen once. No antigen has been identified for these receptors. The sample taken for sequencing was naive CD4+ T cells from blood. The receptors derive from a man aged 25-40 years with type 1 diabetes.

V is TRBV28 and J is TRBJ1-6, with D hard to call. The CDR3 has 13 amino acids. Germline assignment: CDR1 MDHEN and CDR2 SYDVKM. V was cut by 3 bases and J by 14 bases, with 14 bases left in between. CDR3 DNA sequence: TGTGCCAGCAGTTTGGGCAGGCAGATGACCCTCCACTTT. This gives the protein CASSLGRQMTLHF.

This clone came up a few times. The rearrangement joins TRBV7-2 to TRBJ1-5; D possibly corresponds to TRBD1 (5 bases). The germline V gene encodes CDR1 SGHTA and CDR2 FQGNSA. V gave up 1 base and J gave up 2 bases, with 9 bases separating them. The CDR3 spans 15 residues. CDR3 amino acids: CASSLGGGGNQPQHF. The CDR3 nucleotides are TGTGCCAGCAGCTTAGGGGGCGGAGGCAATCAGCCCCAGCATTTT.

The chain combines TRBV4-3 with TRBJ1-2; 7 bases are a match to TRBD1. In germline, CDR1 is LGHNA, CDR2 YSLEER. Trimming cost V 1 base and J 1 base; bases outside gene matches: 9. There are 17 residues in the CDR3. As DNA, the CDR3 is TGCGCCAGCAGCCAAGGAGACAGGGAGAGAAGTAACTATGGCTACACCTTC. Amino acid sequence: CASSQGDRERSNYGYTF.

This clone was seen more than once but under ten times. CDR3 sequence: CASSVASDTEAFF. CDR3 coding DNA: TGTGCCAGCAGCGTAGCTAGTGACACTGAAGCTTTCTTT. The V and J genes are TRBV9 and TRBJ1-1; unclear D gene. Per germline, CDR1 SGDLS and CDR2 YYNGEE. Trimming cost V 0 bases and J 3 bases, with 6 bases left between them. The CDR3 is 13 residues long. Looking up the rest from reference TRBV9 and TRBJ1-1 gives the full variable domain: DSGVTQTPKHLITATGQRVTLRCSPRSGDLSVYWYQQSLDQGLQFLIQYYNGEERAKGNILERFSAQQFPDLHSELNLSSLELGDSALYFCASSVASDTEAFFGQGTRLTVV.

This clone was recorded a few times. The chain uses TRBV27 and TRBJ2-7; no reliable D call. Trimming stripped 3 bases from V and 0 bases from J, with 6 bases between. Germline V gene sequence: CDR1 MNHEY, CDR2 SMNVEV (reference sequence). The CDR3 extends over 13 amino acids. CDR3 residues: CASSFLDSYEQYF. The CDR3, as DNA: TGTGCCAGCAGTTTCCTAGACTCCTACGAGCAGTACTTC.

The table lists this clone with a few counts. The chain couples TRBV18 to TRBJ2-5; TRBD1 matches at 8 bases. The CDR3 has 13 amino acids. The J segment lost 5 bases and the V segment lost 5 bases, leaving 4 bases of the junction unmatched. Germline assignment: CDR1 KGHSH and CDR2 LQKENI. The CDR3 DNA reads as TGTGCCAGCTCATCGCGGGACAGGGAGACCCAGTACTTC. As protein: CASSSRDRETQYF.

This clone has more than one count but fewer than ten. V gene TRBV2 combines with J gene TRBJ2-3, with a possible D match to TRBD2 (6 bases). Germline CDR1 SNHLY, CDR2 FYNNEI. This CDR3 is 14 amino acids long. The ends were cut back, 6 bases at V and 1 base at J, with 11 bases in the middle. CDR3 sequence (DNA): TGTGCCAGCAGCGCTCAGCGGGGCACAGATACGCAGTATTTT. Protein sequence: CASSAQRGTDTQYF.

A few counts support this clone. V and J are TRBV12-5 and TRBJ2-1; D unclear. The V gene's germline CDR1 is LGHNT and CDR2 FRNRAP. This CDR3 spans 12 amino acids. V gave up 6 bases and J gave up 8 bases, with 11 bases separating them. The CDR3 spells CASGPRGDEQFF. The DNA of the CDR3 is TGTGCTAGTGGGCCTCGAGGAGATGAGCAGTTCTTC.

This clone has just a few counts. In nucleotides, the CDR3 is TGCGCCAGCTCAAAAAGTACGGGCTACGAGCAGTACTTC. It specifies CASSKSTGYEQYF. This chain connects TRBV5-1 to TRBJ2-7; D is uncertain. Deletions cut 7 bases from V and 3 bases from J, with 14 bases between. Germline lookup yields CDR1 SGHRS and CDR2 YFSETQ. The CDR3 spans 13 residues.

This clone appeared a few times. This chain connects TRBV5-1 to TRBJ2-5; 8 bases agree with TRBD1. Germline CDR1 and CDR2: SGHRS and YFSETQ. The CDR3 is 16 residues long. V gave up 4 bases and J gave up 5 bases; unmatched junction bases: 13. The CDR3 region is CASSVRDRFRWETQYF. The CDR3 DNA sequence: TGCGCCAGCAGCGTCCGGGACAGGTTTAGATGGGAGACCCAGTACTTC.

This chain joins TRBV5-4 and TRBJ2-1; D unclear. CDR1 and CDR2 (germline): SGHNT, YYREEE (reference sequence). V was cut by 6 bases and J by 10 bases, with 20 bases left in between. The CDR3 covers 14 residues. Here the CDR3 reads CASTSTLRDLEQFF. For the CDR3, the DNA is TGTGCCAGCACCTCTACGCTCCGCGACTTAGAGCAGTTCTTC.

Concerning this clone: Distinct nucleotide sequences in the sample also encode this CDR3. The chain combines TRBV7-9 with TRBJ1-2; no reliable D call. Between the trimmed V and J ends, which lost 4 bases and 4 bases, there was a span of 4 bases. The germline CDR1 and CDR2 sequences are SEHNR and FQNEAQ (reference sequence). The CDR3 sequence is 11 residues long. The chain's CDR3 is CASSSLYGYTF. CDR3 bases: TGTGCCAGCAGCTCCCTCTATGGCTACACCTTC.

The genes are TRBV10-3 and TRBJ2-7, with D maybe TRBD1 (5 bases). Looked up from germline, CDR1 is ENHRY and CDR2 is SYGVKD. CDR3 length: 13 amino acids. Trimming left V 3 bases short and J 3 bases short, with 9 bases between. CDR3 in amino acids: CAISDDSFYEQYF. CDR3 in DNA: TGTGCCATCAGTGACGACAGTTTCTACGAGCAGTACTTC.

J is TRBJ2-2 and V is TRBV2, with D possibly being TRBD2 (5 bases). This CDR3 comprises 14 residues. V was trimmed by 6 bases and J by 1 base, leaving 9 bases between them. The germline V gene has CDR1 SNHLY and CDR2 FYNNEI. CDR3 DNA: TGTGCCAGCAGGGTCACTAGGAACACCGGGGAGCTGTTTTTT. It translates to CASRVTRNTGELFF. Drawing the rest from reference TRBV2 and TRBJ2-2, the complete variable domain is EPEVTQTPSHQVTQMGQEVILRCVPISNHLYFYWYRQILGQKVEFLVSFYNNEISEKSEIFDDQFSVERPDGSNFTLKIRSTKLEDSAMYFCASRVTRNTGELFFGEGSRLTVL.

J is TRBJ2-3 and V is TRBV9; TRBD2 matches 9 bases. V shed 2 bases, J shed 0 bases, and the junction held 7 bases outside the gene matches. Germline assignment: CDR1 SGDLS and CDR2 YYNGEE. The CDR3 is 17 residues long. The CDR3 protein is CASSVLSGGPSTDTQYF. In DNA form, the CDR3 reads TGTGCCAGCAGCGTTTTGAGCGGGGGGCCTAGCACAGATACGCAGTATTTT.

Here the CDR3 DNA reads TGTGCCAGCAGTCAGAATCCGGGGGGCCCCTACGAGCAGTACTTC. Residues: CASSQNPGGPYEQYF. This sequence joins TRBV27 and TRBJ2-7; TRBD2 might be the D (7 bases). Deletions cut 5 bases from V and 2 bases from J, with 16 bases between. The CDR3 is made up of 15 amino acids. Germline CDR1 is MNHEY and CDR2 is SMNVEV (reference sequence).

This clone has more than one count but fewer than ten. The CDR3 reads CASSLGPPGDYGYTF. The DNA of the CDR3 is TGTGCCAGCAGCTTAGGGCCACCCGGGGACTATGGCTACACCTTC. The rearrangement joins TRBV7-9 to TRBJ1-2; unclear D gene. The CDR3 extends over 15 amino acids. Between the trimmed V and J ends, which lost 1 base and 3 bases, there was a span of 12 bases. The germline V gene has CDR1 SEHNR and CDR2 FQNEAQ (reference sequence).

This clone occurred a few times. This chain joins TRBV5-6 and TRBJ1-2; D gene unclear. V was shortened by 7 bases and J by 4 bases, with 17 bases between the two germline ends. This CDR3 is built from 14 residues. Germline V gene sequence: CDR1 SGHDT, CDR2 YYEEEE. CDR3 DNA sequence: TGTGCCAGCGCTGACCTCGGAGCCCCCTATGGCTACACCTTC. It translates to CASADLGAPYGYTF.

The CDR3 loop is CSVEAGDPYNEQFF. In DNA form, the CDR3 reads TGCAGCGTTGAGGCAGGGGACCCCTACAATGAGCAGTTCTTC. The chain couples TRBV29-1 to TRBJ2-1; D may be TRBD1 (6 bases). The CDR3 runs 14 residues. V was shortened by 3 bases and J by 2 bases, with 11 bases between the two germline ends. Germline assignment: CDR1 SQVTM and CDR2 ANQGSEA.

The rearrangement uses TRBV7-9 and TRBJ2-2, with a possible D match to TRBD2 (6 bases). Trimming removed 0 bases at V and 4 bases at J, with 12 bases between. The germline CDR1 and CDR2 sequences are SEHNR and FQNEAQ (reference sequence). This CDR3 region has 16 residues. The CDR3 sequence: CASSLARGRITGELFF. The CDR3 DNA sequence: TGTGCCAGCAGCTTAGCACGAGGGAGGATCACCGGGGAGCTGTTTTTT.

This clone occurred a few times. The chain joins TRBV5-1 to TRBJ2-1, with TRBD2 matching over 7 bases. Germline V CDR1 and CDR2: SGHRS, YFSETQ. V lost 4 bases, J lost 0 bases, and 7 bases stayed unmatched. CDR3 length: 16 amino acids. CDR3 DNA: TGCGCCAGCAGCCTTGGGGGGGGTAGCTCCTACAATGAGCAGTTCTTC. Translated: CASSLGGGSSYNEQFF.

The chain recombines TRBV4-3 with TRBJ1-3; 10 bases are a match to TRBD1. Trimming removed 11 bases from V and 8 bases from J; junction bases left unmatched: 6. CDR1 is LGHNA and CDR2 is YSLEER in the germline V gene. The length of the CDR3 is 12 residues. CDR3 DNA sequence: TGCGCCTTTCGGACAGGGGGAGACACCATATATTTT. Translated: CAFRTGGDTIYF.

The gene calls are TRBV18 and TRBJ2-5, with D possibly TRBD1 on 6 matching bases. CDR3 length: 15 residues. Germline V gene data show CDR1 as KGHSH and CDR2 as LQKENI. Trimming left V 3 bases short and J 7 bases short, with 18 bases between. The CDR3 reads CASSPSLDSLRTQYF. In nucleotides, the CDR3 is TGTGCCAGCTCACCCTCTTTGGACAGCCTCAGGACCCAGTACTTC.

This clone was seen more than once but under ten times. In DNA, the CDR3 is TGTGCCAGCAGCTCGACAGGGACGAACTATGGCTACACCTTC. This codes for CASSSTGTNYGYTF. V and J are TRBV2 and TRBJ1-2; 7 bases fit TRBD1. Trimming cost V 6 bases and J 2 bases; bases outside gene matches: 6. The CDR3 totals 14 residues. Germline CDR1 is SNHLY and CDR2 is FYNNEI.

The CDR3 reads CASSPPPGGNEQFF. As DNA, the CDR3 is TGTGCCAGCTCACCACCCCCGGGAGGGAATGAGCAGTTCTTC. This chain connects TRBV18 to TRBJ2-1; TRBD2 matches at 8 bases. CDR1 is KGHSH, CDR2 LQKENI, per germline. With 0 bases clipped from V and 7 bases from J, the junction kept 2 bases outside the gene matches. The CDR3 has 14 residues.

The V and J genes are TRBV6-5 and TRBJ2-3; 8 positions agree with TRBD2. V was clipped by 2 bases and J by 1 base; unmatched bases: 5. The CDR3 covers 16 residues. Germline V gene data show CDR1 as MNHEY and CDR2 as SVGAGI. The CDR3: CASSYAGGDGTDTQYF. The CDR3 coding sequence is TGTGCCAGCAGTTACGCCGGGGGGGATGGCACAGATACGCAGTATTTT.

In this sample, this clone turned up a few times. V is TRBV14 and J is TRBJ2-7; 7 bases are shared with TRBD2. Unmatched junction bases numbered 12, after V lost 4 bases and J lost 6 bases. CDR3 length: 15 amino acids. CDR1 SGHDN and CDR2 FVKESK come from the germline V gene. CDR3 loop: CASSPFGTTIREQYF. The CDR3 DNA follows: TGTGCCAGCAGCCCTTTCGGGACTACGATACGCGAGCAGTACTTC.

In its sample, this clone was seen a few times. The gene calls are TRBV15 and TRBJ2-5, with 7 bases matching TRBD2. The V and J ends lost 0 bases and 5 bases, in that order; junction bases with no gene match: 6. CDR1 is LNHNV, CDR2 YYDKDF, per germline (reference sequence). CDR3 length: 15 amino acids. The CDR3 coding sequence is TGTGCCACCAGCAGAGATCCTCAGGGAGGGGAGACCCAGTACTTC. Protein: CATSRDPQGGETQYF. Together with reference TRBV15 and TRBJ2-5, the CDR3 gives the full variable domain: DAMVIQNPRYQVTQFGKPVTLSCSQTLNHNVMYWYQQKSSQAPKLLFHYYDKDFNNEADTPDNFQSRRPNTSFCFLDIRSPGLGDTAMYLCATSRDPQGGETQYFGPGTRLLVL.

The chain uses TRBV19 and TRBJ2-1, with TRBD2 matching 8 bases. The J segment lost 5 bases and the V segment lost 7 bases, leaving 10 bases of the junction unmatched. CDR1 and CDR2 from the germline V gene are LNHDA and SQIVND (reference sequence). The CDR3 consists of 15 residues. Here the CDR3 DNA reads TGTGCCAGTAACGACGGGGGGGCAGGAGACAATGAGCAGTTCTTC. This translates into CASNDGGAGDNEQFF. The variable domain in full, completed from reference TRBV19 and TRBJ2-1, reads DGGITQSPKYLFRKEGQNVTLSCEQNLNHDAMYWYRQDPGQGLRLIYYSQIVNDFQKGDIAEGYSVSREKKESFPLTVTSAQKNPTAFYLCASNDGGAGDNEQFFGPGTRLTVL.